The clone carrying this T cell receptor (beta chain) was counted between two and nine times. Its antigen is not known. Noted time point: week 5, during vaccination. Each vaccine dose was 300 ug of mutant IDH1 20-mer peptide, with topical imiquimod. The study enrolled donors with new WHO grade 3 or 4 IDH1-mutant, ATRX-lost astrocytomas. This sample was taken from a study of a mutant IDH1 vaccine in newly diagnosed glioma. Overall study: Scheduled for weeks 1, 3, 5, 7, 11, 15, 19 and 23, eight vaccinations were given to patients.

Measured with immunoSEQ multiplex PCR; TCRdb has only the in-frame clones, and not every one. This sample has about 28,000 clones, with roughly 90% found just once. Study outcomes and limitations: Seemingly, pseudoprogression had no relation to changes in the top peripheral T cell clonotypes. A vaccine-induced immune response developed in 90% to 95% of the patients.

CDR1 and CDR2 from the germline V gene are KGHSH and LQKENI. V lost 2 bases and J 5 bases, leaving 9 bases between the germline ends. The CDR3 has 13 residues. Sequencing used peripheral blood mononuclear cells (PBMCs), obtained from a glioma patient whose treatment included an IDH1 peptide vaccine. The rearrangement joins TRBV18 to TRBJ1-1; D unclear. The receptor was isolated from a woman aged 40 to 49 with glioma. Some clones in this sample may be carry-over from other donors' samples. The CDR3 protein is CASSPSGETEAFF. The CDR3 DNA follows: TGTGCCAGCTCACCAAGCGGGGAGACTGAAGCTTTCTTT.